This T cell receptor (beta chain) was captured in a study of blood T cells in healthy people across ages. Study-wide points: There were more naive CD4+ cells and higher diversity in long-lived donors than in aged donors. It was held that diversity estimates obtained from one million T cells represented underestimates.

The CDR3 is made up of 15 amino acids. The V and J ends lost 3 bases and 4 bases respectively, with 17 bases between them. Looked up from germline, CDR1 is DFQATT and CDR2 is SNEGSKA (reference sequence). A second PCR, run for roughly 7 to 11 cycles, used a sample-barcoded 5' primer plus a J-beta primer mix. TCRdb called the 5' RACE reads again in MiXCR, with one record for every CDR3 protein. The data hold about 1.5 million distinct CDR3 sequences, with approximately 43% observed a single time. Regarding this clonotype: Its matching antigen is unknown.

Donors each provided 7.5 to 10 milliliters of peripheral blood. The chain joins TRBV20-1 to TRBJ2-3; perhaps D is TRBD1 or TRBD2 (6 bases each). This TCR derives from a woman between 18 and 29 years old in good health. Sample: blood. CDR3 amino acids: CSASGRGRGADTQYF. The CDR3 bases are TGCAGTGCTAGTGGGCGGGGCAGGGGAGCAGATACGCAGTATTTT.